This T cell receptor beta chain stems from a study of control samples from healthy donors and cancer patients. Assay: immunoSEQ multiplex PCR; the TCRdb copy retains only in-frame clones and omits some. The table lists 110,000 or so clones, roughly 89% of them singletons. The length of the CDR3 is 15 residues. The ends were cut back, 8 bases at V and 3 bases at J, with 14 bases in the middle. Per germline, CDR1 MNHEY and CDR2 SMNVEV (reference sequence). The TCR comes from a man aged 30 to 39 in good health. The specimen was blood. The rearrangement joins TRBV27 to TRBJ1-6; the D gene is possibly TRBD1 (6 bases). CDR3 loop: CASGTLLGYNSPLHF. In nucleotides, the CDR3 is TGTGCCAGCGGGACACTCCTAGGCTATAATTCACCCCTCCACTTT.